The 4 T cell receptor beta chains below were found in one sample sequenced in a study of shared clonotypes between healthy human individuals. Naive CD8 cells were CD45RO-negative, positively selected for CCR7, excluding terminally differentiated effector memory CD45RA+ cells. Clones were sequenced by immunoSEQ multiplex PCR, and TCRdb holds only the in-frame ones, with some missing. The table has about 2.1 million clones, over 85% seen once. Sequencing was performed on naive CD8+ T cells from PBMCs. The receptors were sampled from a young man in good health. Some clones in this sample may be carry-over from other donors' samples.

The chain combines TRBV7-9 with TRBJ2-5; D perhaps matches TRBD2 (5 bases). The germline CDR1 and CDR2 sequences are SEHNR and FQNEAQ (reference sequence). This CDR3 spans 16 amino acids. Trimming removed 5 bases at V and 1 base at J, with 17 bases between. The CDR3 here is CASSDPLVTGQETQYF. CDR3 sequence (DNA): TGTGCCAGCAGCGACCCACTAGTTACCGGCCAAGAGACCCAGTACTTC.

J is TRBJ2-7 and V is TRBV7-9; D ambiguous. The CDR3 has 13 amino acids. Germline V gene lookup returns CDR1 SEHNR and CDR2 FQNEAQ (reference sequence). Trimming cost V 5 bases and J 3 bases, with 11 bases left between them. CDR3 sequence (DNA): TGTGCCAGCAGCATAGACTGGGGCTACGAGCAGTACTTC. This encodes CASSIDWGYEQYF.

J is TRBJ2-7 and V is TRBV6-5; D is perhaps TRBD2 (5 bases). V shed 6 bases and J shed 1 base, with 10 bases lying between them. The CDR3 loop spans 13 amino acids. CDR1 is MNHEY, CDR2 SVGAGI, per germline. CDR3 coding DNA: TGTGCCAGCAGCCGGGGTTTTTCCTACGAGCAGTACTTC. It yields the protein CASSRGFSYEQYF.

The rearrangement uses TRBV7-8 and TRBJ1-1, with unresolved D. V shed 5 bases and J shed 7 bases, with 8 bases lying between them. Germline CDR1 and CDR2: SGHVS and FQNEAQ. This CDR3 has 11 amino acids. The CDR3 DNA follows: TGTGCCAGCAGCGCCGGGCTTGAAGCTTTCTTT. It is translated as CASSAGLEAFF.